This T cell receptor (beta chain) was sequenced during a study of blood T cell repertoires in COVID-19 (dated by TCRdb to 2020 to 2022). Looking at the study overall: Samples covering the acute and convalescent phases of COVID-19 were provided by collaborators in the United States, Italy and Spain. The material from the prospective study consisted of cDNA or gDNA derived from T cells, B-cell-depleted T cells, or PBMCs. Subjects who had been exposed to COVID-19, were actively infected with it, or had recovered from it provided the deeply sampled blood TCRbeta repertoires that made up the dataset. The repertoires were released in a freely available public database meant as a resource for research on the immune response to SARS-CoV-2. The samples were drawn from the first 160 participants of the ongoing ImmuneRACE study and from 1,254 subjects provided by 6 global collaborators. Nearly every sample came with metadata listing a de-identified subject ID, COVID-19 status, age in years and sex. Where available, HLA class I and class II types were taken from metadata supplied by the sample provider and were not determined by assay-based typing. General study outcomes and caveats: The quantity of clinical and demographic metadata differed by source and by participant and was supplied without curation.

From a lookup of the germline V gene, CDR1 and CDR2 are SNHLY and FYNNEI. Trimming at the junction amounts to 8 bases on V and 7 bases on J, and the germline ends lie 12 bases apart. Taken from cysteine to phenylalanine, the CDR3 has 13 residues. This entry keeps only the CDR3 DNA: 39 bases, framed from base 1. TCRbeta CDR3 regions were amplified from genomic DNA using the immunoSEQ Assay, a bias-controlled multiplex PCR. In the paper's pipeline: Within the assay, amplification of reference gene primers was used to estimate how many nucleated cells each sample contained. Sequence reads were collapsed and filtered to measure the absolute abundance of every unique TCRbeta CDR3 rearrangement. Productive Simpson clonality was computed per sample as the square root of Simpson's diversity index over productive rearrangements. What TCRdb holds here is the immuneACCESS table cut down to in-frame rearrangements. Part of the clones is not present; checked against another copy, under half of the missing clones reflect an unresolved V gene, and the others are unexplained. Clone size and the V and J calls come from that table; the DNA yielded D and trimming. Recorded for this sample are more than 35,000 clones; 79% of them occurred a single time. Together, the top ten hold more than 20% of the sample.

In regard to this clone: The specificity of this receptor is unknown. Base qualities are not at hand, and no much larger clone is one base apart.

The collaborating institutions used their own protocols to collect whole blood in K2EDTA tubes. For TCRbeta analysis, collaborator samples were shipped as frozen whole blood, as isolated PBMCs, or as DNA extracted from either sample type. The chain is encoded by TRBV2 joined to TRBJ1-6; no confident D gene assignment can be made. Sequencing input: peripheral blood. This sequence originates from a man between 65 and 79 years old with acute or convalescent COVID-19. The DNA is TGTGCCAGCTTAGAGATGTCGAATTCACCCCTCCACTTT. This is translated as CASLEMSNSPLHF.